This T cell receptor beta chain was recovered during a study of brain T cells in children with intractable seizures. Study-level points and caveats: HCMV serostatus was not known, and viral specificity came from CDR3 similarity only. Pre-surgery blood may have been undersampled, hiding some clones.

The time point: blood from clinic visit 5 months post-surgery; TSC patient then seizure free. Surgery cases with the highest brain T cell transcript signatures were chosen for sequencing. TCRdb's table, derived via immunoSEQ multiplex PCR, lists solely in-frame clones and lacks some. The table includes about 350,000 clones, over 90% detected once. The CDR3 runs 14 residues. The germline gives CDR1 MNHEY, CDR2 SMNVEV (reference sequence). V was trimmed by 7 bases and J by 6 bases, leaving 13 bases between them. Regarding this clone: The antigen is unknown.

Sequences were derived from peripheral blood, sampled roughly 5 months after surgery. The chain has TRBV27 and TRBJ1-6, with D maybe TRBD1 (5 bases). This clonotype originated in a boy in the first two years of life with tuberous sclerosis and intractable seizures. CDR3 in amino acids: CASTLGGTNSPLHF. DNA for the CDR3: TGTGCCAGCACCCTGGGGGGGACTAATTCACCCCTCCACTTT.